This note documents a single T cell receptor beta chain sequence. This receptor's antigen is unknown. No base qualities exist here, and no much larger clone lies one base off it. Library prep was done by PCR. For sequencing, an Illumina HiSeq 2500 was employed. TCR libraries were prepared with molecular barcoding, using unique molecular identifiers to normalize TCRbeta repertoire quantification. TCRdb reran the public reads through fastp at Q25 and MiXCR, keeping productive beta chains. Entries are consolidated by CDR3 protein sequence, retaining the most common genes and DNA. In all, the sample holds 400,000 to 500,000 distinct CDR3 sequences, and 11% of those were seen once. The ten largest clones represent 4.5% to 6% of the sample. The CDR3 numbers 17 residues from cysteine through phenylalanine. Only the CDR3 DNA is retained, 51 bases long and in frame from the first base. Compared with germline, V lacks 5 bases and J lacks 4 bases; bases without a gene match: 14. From the germline V gene, CDR1 is SGHTA and CDR2 is FQGTGA.

These data come from a study of T-cell reconstitution after alpha-beta-depleted transplantation in children listed by TCRdb under 2016. Concerning the study at large: The study quantitatively tracked T-cell immune reconstitution after TCRalphabeta/CD19-depleted allogeneic hematopoietic cell transplantation in children using TCR repertoire profiling.

The sequence came from a human donor who donated a stem cell graft to a child with acute myeloid leukemia. Recombination joined TRBV7-3 with TRBJ2-3; TRBD1 matches 8 bases in the middle. This specimen was PBMCs from the stem cell graft donor, taken from the stem cell graft. The CDR3 region: CASSPPGQGRVPDTQYF. The nucleotides are TGTGCCAGCAGCCCCCCCGGACAGGGAAGGGTGCCAGATACGCAGTATTTT.